The 16 T cell receptor beta chains listed next were all sequenced from one sample in a study of control samples from healthy donors and cancer patients. TCRdb's table, derived via immunoSEQ multiplex PCR, lists solely in-frame clones and lacks some. The sample shows roughly 94,000 clones, 84% of them seen only once. The sample was PBMCs. These receptors were obtained from a man in his 70s with lung cancer.

The rearrangement uses TRBV2 and TRBJ2-7; D might be TRBD2 (6 bases). Germline V CDR1 and CDR2: SNHLY, FYNNEI. The CDR3 covers 14 residues. The ends were cut back, 11 bases at V and 4 bases at J, with 21 bases in the middle. This CDR3 reads CASSLSGGSYEQYF. The CDR3 DNA follows: TGTGCCTCCTCATTAAGTGGGGGGAGTTACGAGCAGTACTTC.

The CDR3 region is CASTGPGQGLKEKLFF. CDR3 in DNA: TGTGCCAGCACCGGACCTGGACAGGGGCTAAAAGAAAAACTGTTTTTT. V and J are TRBV28 and TRBJ1-4, with 9 positions matching TRBD1. Germline V gives CDR1 MDHEN, CDR2 SYDVKM. The CDR3 consists of 16 residues. The junction had 14 bases not matched to a gene; V was cut back by 7 bases and J by 8 bases.

This clone was picked up one time. The chain recombines TRBV6-1 with TRBJ2-3; TRBD2 aligns across 13 bases. This CDR3 is built from 18 residues. CDR1 is MNHNS, CDR2 SASEGT, per germline. The trim removed 3 bases at V and 4 bases at J, leaving 10 bases unmatched. CDR3 loop: CASSDPLAGGLGADTQYF. The CDR3 region has the DNA TGTGCCAGCAGTGATCCACTAGCGGGGGGGCTAGGGGCAGATACGCAGTATTTT.

This clone was counted at least ten times. CDR3 protein: CATSDLASGSGGLNEQFF. As DNA, the CDR3 is TGTGCCACCAGTGATTTGGCTAGCGGCTCTGGGGGCCTGAATGAGCAGTTCTTC. The V gene is TRBV24-1, the J gene TRBJ2-1; D is perhaps TRBD2 (7 bases). CDR1 is KGHDR, CDR2 SFDVKD, per germline. There are 18 residues in the CDR3. V lost 0 bases and J lost 7, with 21 bases in between.

The chain joins TRBV11-2 to TRBJ2-2; TRBD1 might be the D (6 bases). Trimming pared 4 bases from V and 3 bases from J, leaving 9 bases between. This CDR3 comprises 14 residues. In germline, CDR1 is SGHAT, CDR2 FQNNGV. CDR3 residues: CASSSHRDTGELFF. The CDR3 nucleotides are TGTGCCAGCAGCTCCCACAGGGACACCGGGGAGCTGTTTTTT. The full variable domain, its missing parts supplied by reference TRBV11-2 and TRBJ2-2, is EAGVAQSPRYKIIEKRQSVAFWCNPISGHATLYWYQQILGQGPKLLIQFQNNGVVDDSQLPKDRFSAERLKGVDSTLKIQPAKLEDSAVYLCASSSHRDTGELFFGEGSRLTVL.

V is TRBV12-2 and J is TRBJ1-2; the D call TRBD1 from the table was never checked on the DNA. TRBV12-2 is annotated as a pseudogene. This CDR3 is built from 14 residues. In DNA form, the CDR3 reads TGTGCAAGTCGCTTAGGACACCGGCGCTATGGCTACACCTTC. Its translation is CASRLGHRRYGYTF.

As regards this clone: The same CDR3 arises from other DNA sequences in this sample as well. V gene TRBV25-1 combines with J gene TRBJ2-1; 10 nucleotides align to TRBD1. CDR1 and CDR2 (germline): MGHDK, SYGVNS. The CDR3 is 15 residues long. V gave up 1 base and J gave up 9 bases; unmatched junction bases: 6. As DNA, the CDR3 is TGTGCCAGCAGTGAATGGGGGACAGGGGTAGGTGAGCAGTTCTTC. Its translation is CASSEWGTGVGEQFF.

This clone came up once. The V and J genes are TRBV7-9 and TRBJ2-3; TRBD1 agrees at 8 bases. Trimming removed 1 base from V and 1 base from J; junction bases left unmatched: 1. CDR3 length: 15 residues. Looked up from germline, CDR1 is SEHNR and CDR2 is FQNEAQ (reference sequence). CDR3 amino acids: CASSLVGQGTDTQYF. CDR3 DNA sequence: TGTGCCAGCAGCTTAGTGGGACAGGGCACAGATACGCAGTATTTT.

CDR3 bases: TGTGCCAGCAGCTTATTAGATCAGCCCCAGCATTTT. Its protein is CASSLLDQPQHF. V gene TRBV7-9 combines with J gene TRBJ1-5; D unresolved. Trimming stripped 2 bases from V and 5 bases from J, with 4 bases between. This CDR3 contains 12 residues. The germline gives CDR1 SEHNR, CDR2 FQNEAQ (reference sequence).

This clone was recorded only once. The rearrangement uses TRBV6-5 and TRBJ2-3, with D possibly matching TRBD1 (6 bases). V was trimmed by 8 bases and J by 2 bases, leaving 14 bases between them. CDR1 and CDR2 (germline): MNHEY, SVGAGI. This CDR3 contains 14 residues. This CDR3 reads CASRGGTHTDTQYF. The DNA for the CDR3 is TGTGCCAGCCGAGGGGGTACCCACACAGATACGCAGTATTTT.

V usage is TRBV5-1 and J usage is TRBJ2-2; 8 bases align to TRBD1. Losses at the gene ends were 4 bases for V and 1 base for J; bases not matched to a gene: 9. The CDR3 extends over 17 amino acids. Germline values: CDR1 SGHRS, CDR2 YFSETQ. CDR3 nucleotide sequence: TGCGCCAGCAGCGGACGGACCGGACAGGGGAACACCGGGGAGCTGTTTTTT. It specifies CASSGRTGQGNTGELFF.

Concerning this clone itself: The same CDR3 also results from other DNA sequences found in this sample. The rearrangement links TRBV5-6 to TRBJ1-1; D not certain. From germline, CDR1 is SGHDT and CDR2 YYEEEE. The V end lost 5 bases, the J end lost 0 bases, and 8 bases lay between the germline ends. This CDR3 is 13 amino acids long. CDR3 bases: TGTGCCAGCAGAGCCGGTATGAACACTGAAGCTTTCTTT. Protein: CASRAGMNTEAFF.

This rearrangement joins TRBV20-1 to TRBJ2-5, with unresolved D. The germline CDR1 and CDR2 sequences are DFQATT and SNEGSKA (reference sequence). There are 10 residues in the CDR3. V was pared by 3 bases and J by 5 bases, with 4 bases between. CDR3 DNA sequence: TGCAGTGCTAGCTGGGAGACCCAGTACTTC. It specifies CSASWETQYF.

V is TRBV5-1 and J is TRBJ1-1; D remains ambiguous. The CDR3 totals 13 residues. Trimming pared 1 base from V and 0 bases from J, leaving 4 bases between. Per germline, CDR1 SGHRS and CDR2 YFSETQ. CDR3 DNA: TGCGCCAGCAGCTTGAACGTGAACACTGAAGCTTTCTTT. Its protein product is CASSLNVNTEAFF.

The chain uses TRBV7-6 and TRBJ1-1, with no clear D. Germline CDR1 SGHVS, CDR2 FNYEAQ. CDR3 length: 12 amino acids. V gave up 4 bases and J gave up 5 bases, with 8 bases separating them. CDR3 amino acids: CASSSGRTEAFF. DNA for the CDR3: TGTGCCAGCAGCTCCGGGCGGACTGAAGCTTTCTTT.

J is TRBJ1-3 and V is TRBV30; tentative D call: TRBD1 (6 bases). CDR1 and CDR2 (germline): GTSNPN, SVGIG (reference sequence). The V and J ends lost 2 bases and 4 bases respectively, with 12 bases between them. The CDR3 is made up of 14 amino acids. CDR3 in DNA: TGTGCCTGGAGTAGAGGGGGATCAGGAAACACCATATATTTT. Its protein is CAWSRGGSGNTIYF.